This T cell receptor beta chain was captured in a study of blood T cell repertoires in COVID-19. Study details: Material from acute and convalescent COVID-19 was sourced from the United States, Italy and Spain. T cells, B-cell-depleted T cells, or PBMCs provided the cDNA or gDNA that served as material.

Study processing details: Reference gene primer amplification gave estimated nucleated cell counts. The table came from immunoSEQ multiplex PCR; TCRdb's copy has only in-frame clones and leaves some out. V and J calls and clone size follow that table, whereas D and trimming were derived from the DNA. Of about 73,000 clones listed, approximately 84% are singletons. Trimming pared 6 bases from V and 5 bases from J, leaving 17 bases between. The CDR3 is made up of 14 amino acids. Germline lookup yields CDR1 MGHDK and CDR2 SYGVNS. This sequence was found in a human donor in a cohort sampled during active COVID-19. Sequenced: peripheral blood. This sequence joins TRBV25-1 and TRBJ2-7; D ambiguous. DNA of the CDR3: TGTGCCAGCAGCTCCCCGGGTTTTATAAACGAGCAGTACTTC. This codes for CASSSPGFINEQYF.